This TCR beta chain was recorded in a study of blood T cell repertoires in COVID-19. Study details: Acute-phase and convalescent COVID-19 samples originated in the United States, Italy and Spain. Nucleic acid was either cDNA or gDNA, and it came from T cells, B-cell-depleted T cells, or PBMCs.

Original data processing: By means of reference gene primer amplification, nucleated cell counts were estimated. The repertoire was sequenced with immunoSEQ multiplex PCR; TCRdb's copy has only in-frame clones and lacks some. Clone size and V and J calls were adopted from that table, with D and trimming inferred from the DNA. The sample contains 65,000 to 80,000 clones, around nine tenths of which appear only once. CDR3 length: 13 residues. Germline loops: CDR1 SGHTA, CDR2 FQGNSA. Losses at the gene ends were 5 bases for V and 5 bases for J; bases not matched to a gene: 3. Sequencing input: peripheral blood. The receptor comes from a human donor in a cohort sampled during active COVID-19. The chain employs TRBV7-2 and TRBJ1-5, with TRBD1 matching 7 bases. The CDR3 is CASSPTGYQPQHF. CDR3 sequence (DNA): TGTGCCAGCAGCCCGACAGGGTATCAGCCCCAGCATTTT.